This TCR beta chain appears in the sequencing data of a study of early T cells in non-severe SARS-CoV-2 infection. Study background: Sequenced bulk RNA came from whole blood that was unsorted, and chains were unpaired.

The CDR3 loop spans 13 amino acids. CDR1 LNHDA and CDR2 SQIVND come from the germline V gene (reference sequence). Trimming left V 6 bases short and J 6 bases short, with 11 bases between. Study-level results: Matching with VDJdb favored anti-spike CD8 responses (missing private and CD4 specificities).

This clonotype was detected many times. Antigen unknown. Researchers tagged individual cDNA molecules with unique molecular identifiers. TCRdb processed the 5' RACE reads anew with MiXCR; each CDR3 protein has one entry. This sample carries 20,000 to 25,000 distinct CDR3 sequences, approximately 4.5% of them seen once, and the ten largest clones take approximately 8.4%. This TCR came from an adult who was a healthcare worker with PCR-confirmed SARS-CoV-2 infection or an uninfected control (not recorded which). The sequenced material came from whole blood. This chain links TRBV19 with TRBJ2-2; TRBD1 might be the D (6 bases). This CDR3 reads CASRIQGPGELFF. The CDR3 region has the DNA TGTGCCAGTAGAATCCAGGGGCCCGGGGAGCTGTTTTTT.